These T cell receptor beta chains were read from a single sample in a study of blood T cell repertoires in COVID-19. The protocol was immunoSEQ multiplex PCR, while the TCRdb copy is restricted to in-frame clones and leaves out a portion. The sample yields just over 95,000 clones, 70% to 90% seen once. The sequencing sample was made of peripheral blood. These receptors originate from a man between 60 and 75 years old with acute or convalescent COVID-19. The CDR3 runs from the conserved cysteine through the conserved F or W. A D gene is named only where the DNA matches it firmly. Some rows mark clone size as missing; the rest say once, few, many or name a class of expanded clone.

clone size: .
CDR3 length: 14
V gene: TRBV5-1
D gene: TRBD1
J gene: TRBJ1-2
CDR3 protein: CASSPGQGGYGYTF
CDR3 DNA: TGCGCCAGCAGCCCGGGACAGGGCGGCTATGGCTACACCTTC

clone size: .
CDR3 length: 15
V gene: TRBV29-1
D gene: TRBD1
J gene: TRBJ2-1
CDR3 protein: CSVVPTGAATGEQFF
CDR3 DNA: TGCAGCGTTGTGCCGACAGGGGCGGCTACCGGTGAGCAGTTCTTC

clone size: .
CDR3 length: 16
V gene: TRBV9
D gene: TRBD1
J gene: TRBJ1-5
CDR3 protein: CASSEGQGLPNQPQHF
CDR3 DNA: TGTGCCAGCAGCGAGGGACAGGGGCTTCCCAATCAGCCCCAGCATTTT

clone size: .
CDR3 length: 15
V gene: TRBV19
D gene: .
J gene: TRBJ1-1
CDR3 protein: CASSMRHRLNTEAFF
CDR3 DNA: TGTGCCAGTAGTATGAGACATCGATTGAACACTGAAGCTTTCTTT

clone size: .
CDR3 length: 15
V gene: TRBV18
D gene: TRBD1
J gene: TRBJ2-2
CDR3 protein: CASSPGQDTTGELFF
CDR3 DNA: TGTGCCAGCTCACCAGGACAGGATACCACCGGGGAGCTGTTTTTT

clone size: .
CDR3 length: 17
V gene: TRBV5-4
D gene: TRBD2
J gene: TRBJ2-3
CDR3 protein: CASSLGLAGPFTDTQYF
CDR3 DNA: TGTGCCAGCAGCTTGGGACTAGCGGGACCTTTCACAGATACGCAGTATTTT

clone size: .
CDR3 length: 13
V gene: TRBV11-2
D gene: .
J gene: TRBJ1-2
CDR3 protein: CASSLERVSGYTF
CDR3 DNA: TGTGCCAGCAGCTTAGAACGCGTGAGCGGCTACACCTTC

clone size: few
CDR3 length: 13
V gene: TRBV25-1
D gene: .
J gene: TRBJ1-2
CDR3 protein: CASSPDTLYGYTF
CDR3 DNA: TGTGCCAGCAGTCCGGACACCCTCTATGGCTACACCTTC

clone size: once
CDR3 length: 15
V gene: TRBV27
D gene: TRBD1
J gene: TRBJ1-2
CDR3 protein: CASSLLGTGYYGYTF
CDR3 DNA: TGTGCCAGCAGCTTGCTCGGGACAGGGTACTATGGCTACACCTTC

clone size: .
CDR3 length: 12
V gene: TRBV7-9
D gene: .
J gene: TRBJ1-1
CDR3 protein: CASSFQNTEAFF
CDR3 DNA: TGTGCCAGCAGCTTTCAGAACACTGAAGCTTTCTTT

clone size: .
CDR3 length: 14
V gene: TRBV5-1
D gene: TRBD1
J gene: TRBJ2-3
CDR3 protein: CASSLGTGDHTQYF
CDR3 DNA: TGCGCCAGCAGCTTGGGGACAGGGGATCATACGCAGTATTTT

clone size: few
CDR3 length: 15
V gene: TRBV9
D gene: .
J gene: TRBJ1-5
CDR3 protein: CASSQSGGSNQPQHF
CDR3 DNA: TGTGCCAGCAGTCAAAGCGGGGGTAGCAATCAGCCCCAGCATTTT

clone size: .
CDR3 length: 15
V gene: TRBV4-1
D gene: TRBD2
J gene: TRBJ2-2
CDR3 protein: CASSPRTSGVGELFF
CDR3 DNA: TGCGCCAGCAGCCCCCGGACTAGCGGGGTCGGGGAGCTGTTTTTT

clone size: few
CDR3 length: 16
V gene: TRBV6-5
D gene: TRBD1
J gene: TRBJ1-2
CDR3 protein: CASSFGHDRGGYGYTF
CDR3 DNA: TGTGCCAGCAGTTTCGGGCACGACAGGGGCGGCTATGGCTACACCTTC

clone size: .
CDR3 length: 13
V gene: TRBV12-3/TRBV12-4
D gene: .
J gene: TRBJ2-5
CDR3 protein: CASIEGVDATQYF
CDR3 DNA: TGTGCCAGCATAGAGGGGGTTGATGCGACCCAGTACTTC

clone size: .
CDR3 length: 15
V gene: TRBV7-6
D gene: TRBD2
J gene: TRBJ2-7
CDR3 protein: CASSSFATSREEQYF
CDR3 DNA: TGTGCCAGCAGCTCCTTCGCGACTAGCCGTGAGGAGCAGTACTTC

clone size: .
CDR3 length: 16
V gene: TRBV6-6
D gene: TRBD1
J gene: TRBJ1-1
CDR3 protein: CASSYSLQGTYTEAFF
CDR3 DNA: TGTGCCAGCAGTTACTCGTTACAGGGGACGTACACTGAAGCTTTCTTT

clone size: once
CDR3 length: 15
V gene: TRBV5-4
D gene: TRBD2
J gene: TRBJ2-1
CDR3 protein: CASSLGGGSYNEQFF
CDR3 DNA: TGTGCCAGCAGCTTGGGCGGGGGCTCCTACAATGAGCAGTTCTTC

clone size: .
CDR3 length: 13
V gene: TRBV5-6
D gene: TRBD1
J gene: TRBJ2-3
CDR3 protein: CASDRGSTDTQYF
CDR3 DNA: TGTGCCAGCGACAGGGGGAGCACAGATACGCAGTATTTT

clone size: .
CDR3 length: 15
V gene: TRBV7-3
D gene: TRBD1
J gene: TRBJ2-7
CDR3 protein: CASSRPGTGNDEQYF
CDR3 DNA: TGTGCCAGCAGCCGTCCCGGGACAGGGAACGACGAGCAGTACTTC

clone size: .
CDR3 length: 15
V gene: TRBV5-6
D gene: .
J gene: TRBJ1-2
CDR3 protein: CASRPWTGGLSGYTF
CDR3 DNA: TGTGCCAGCCGTCCATGGACGGGGGGGCTGTCTGGCTACACCTTC

clone size: .
CDR3 length: 15
V gene: TRBV11-2
D gene: TRBD1
J gene: TRBJ1-6
CDR3 protein: CASSLVPDRTSPLHF
CDR3 DNA: TGTGCCAGCAGCTTAGTCCCGGACAGGACTTCACCCCTCCACTTT

clone size: .
CDR3 length: 15
V gene: TRBV18
D gene: TRBD1
J gene: TRBJ2-7
CDR3 protein: CASSPRTGGAYEQYF
CDR3 DNA: TGTGCCAGCTCACCAAGAACAGGGGGCGCGTACGAGCAGTACTTC

clone size: .
CDR3 length: 12
V gene: TRBV6-5
D gene: TRBD1
J gene: TRBJ1-1
CDR3 protein: CASSLGTAEAFF
CDR3 DNA: TGTGCCAGCAGCCTCGGGACAGCCGAAGCTTTCTTT

clone size: .
CDR3 length: 10
V gene: TRBV10-3
D gene: .
J gene: TRBJ2-1
CDR3 protein: CAPVVDEQFF
CDR3 DNA: TGTGCCCCAGTCGTGGATGAGCAGTTCTTC

clone size: .
CDR3 length: 16
V gene: TRBV5-4
D gene: .
J gene: TRBJ1-5
CDR3 protein: CASSREGRVNNQPQHF
CDR3 DNA: TGTGCCAGCAGCCGGGAGGGGAGGGTAAACAATCAGCCCCAGCATTTT

clone size: .
CDR3 length: 14
V gene: TRBV11-3
D gene: TRBD1
J gene: TRBJ1-4
CDR3 protein: CASSFTGQAEKLFF
CDR3 DNA: TGTGCCAGCAGCTTCACGGGACAGGCGGAAAAACTGTTTTTT

clone size: few
CDR3 length: 13
V gene: TRBV5-1
D gene: TRBD1
J gene: TRBJ1-2
CDR3 protein: CASSYGQGNGYTF
CDR3 DNA: TGCGCCAGCAGCTATGGACAGGGTAATGGCTACACCTTC

clone size: .
CDR3 length: 14
V gene: TRBV27
D gene: TRBD1
J gene: TRBJ1-2
CDR3 protein: CASTPSRQGGGYTF
CDR3 DNA: TGTGCCAGCACCCCTAGCAGACAGGGGGGTGGCTACACCTTC

clone size: .
CDR3 length: 12
V gene: TRBV27
D gene: .
J gene: TRBJ1-1
CDR3 protein: CASGLEAGEAFF
CDR3 DNA: TGTGCCAGCGGCCTAGAGGCGGGTGAAGCTTTCTTT

clone size: .
CDR3 length: 14
V gene: TRBV2
D gene: TRBD1
J gene: TRBJ2-3
CDR3 protein: CASLPGQVTDTQYF
CDR3 DNA: TGTGCCAGCTTACCGGGACAGGTCACAGATACGCAGTATTTT

clone size: .
CDR3 length: 14
V gene: TRBV18
D gene: .
J gene: TRBJ2-7
CDR3 protein: CASSPREFSYEQYF
CDR3 DNA: TGTGCCAGCTCACCACGAGAGTTCTCCTACGAGCAGTACTTC

clone size: once
CDR3 length: 15
V gene: TRBV5-6
D gene: .
J gene: TRBJ1-2
CDR3 protein: CASSPERGSNYGYTF
CDR3 DNA: TGTGCCAGCAGCCCCGAAAGGGGATCCAACTATGGCTACACCTTC

clone size: .
CDR3 length: 14
V gene: TRBV7-9
D gene: .
J gene: TRBJ2-3
CDR3 protein: CASSFPGETDTQYF
CDR3 DNA: TGTGCCAGCAGCTTTCCGGGAGAGACAGATACGCAGTATTTT

clone size: few
CDR3 length: 18
V gene: TRBV21-1
D gene: .
J gene: TRBJ1-2
CDR3 protein: CASSKIWGGTGALYGYTF
CDR3 DNA: TGTGCCAGCAGCAAAATTTGGGGGGGGACAGGGGCCCTCTATGGCTACACCTTC

clone size: .
CDR3 length: 13
V gene: TRBV7-8
D gene: .
J gene: TRBJ1-5
CDR3 protein: CASSWDTRQPQHF
CDR3 DNA: TGTGCCAGCAGCTGGGACACCCGACAGCCCCAGCATTTT

clone size: .
CDR3 length: 13
V gene: TRBV6-5
D gene: .
J gene: TRBJ1-3
CDR3 protein: CASSRESGNTIYF
CDR3 DNA: TGTGCCAGCAGTCGAGAATCTGGAAACACCATATATTTT

clone size: once
CDR3 length: 16
V gene: TRBV30
D gene: TRBD2
J gene: TRBJ2-3
CDR3 protein: CAWSVGAGPSTDTQYF
CDR3 DNA: TGTGCCTGGAGTGTTGGAGCGGGGCCTAGCACAGATACGCAGTATTTT

clone size: few
CDR3 length: 14
V gene: TRBV3-1/TRBV3-2
D gene: .
J gene: TRBJ1-3
CDR3 protein: CASTPGGSGNTIYF
CDR3 DNA: TGTGCCAGCACCCCCGGGGGATCTGGAAACACCATATATTTT

clone size: .
CDR3 length: 12
V gene: TRBV24-1
D gene: .
J gene: TRBJ1-1
CDR3 protein: CATSDRGTEAFF
CDR3 DNA: TGTGCCACCAGTGATAGGGGCACTGAAGCTTTCTTT

clone size: few
CDR3 length: 13
V gene: TRBV9
D gene: .
J gene: TRBJ1-2
CDR3 protein: CASSVQGNYGYTF
CDR3 DNA: TGTGCCAGCAGCGTACAGGGTAACTATGGCTACACCTTC

clone size: .
CDR3 length: 13
V gene: TRBV6-6
D gene: .
J gene: TRBJ1-5
CDR3 protein: CASSKQGTQPQHF
CDR3 DNA: TGTGCCAGCAGTAAACAGGGAACCCAGCCCCAGCATTTT

clone size: .
CDR3 length: 13
V gene: TRBV2
D gene: TRBD1
J gene: TRBJ1-2
CDR3 protein: CAGQDRGRYGYTF
CDR3 DNA: TGTGCCGGTCAGGACAGGGGGAGGTATGGCTACACCTTC

clone size: .
CDR3 length: 11
V gene: TRBV20-1
D gene: .
J gene: TRBJ1-2
CDR3 protein: CSAGDLYGYTF
CDR3 DNA: TGCAGTGCGGGAGATCTCTATGGCTACACCTTC

clone size: .
CDR3 length: 17
V gene: TRBV14
D gene: .
J gene: TRBJ2-1
CDR3 protein: CASSQVNRGGSLDEQFF
CDR3 DNA: TGTGCCAGCAGCCAAGTCAACAGGGGGGGCAGTTTGGATGAGCAGTTCTTC

clone size: once
CDR3 length: 13
V gene: TRBV27
D gene: TRBD1
J gene: TRBJ1-2
CDR3 protein: CASRSTGDYGYTF
CDR3 DNA: TGTGCCAGCAGATCTACAGGGGACTATGGCTACACCTTC

clone size: .
CDR3 length: 16
V gene: TRBV4-2
D gene: .
J gene: TRBJ1-6
CDR3 protein: CASSQARGAANSPLHF
CDR3 DNA: TGTGCCAGCAGCCAGGCCCGGGGGGCGGCTAATTCACCCCTCCACTTT

clone size: .
CDR3 length: 15
V gene: TRBV6-4
D gene: .
J gene: TRBJ1-6
CDR3 protein: CASSDGAGDNSPLHF
CDR3 DNA: TGTGCCAGCAGTGACGGGGCAGGGGATAATTCACCCCTCCACTTT

clone size: .
CDR3 length: 12
V gene: TRBV12-3/TRBV12-4
D gene: TRBD1
J gene: TRBJ1-1
CDR3 protein: CASGQGISEAFF
CDR3 DNA: TGTGCCAGCGGACAGGGGATCTCTGAAGCTTTCTTT

clone size: .
CDR3 length: 16
V gene: TRBV7-8
D gene: .
J gene: TRBJ2-4
CDR3 protein: CASSIRRDLAKNIQYF
CDR3 DNA: TGTGCCAGCAGCATCCGCCGGGACTTAGCCAAAAACATTCAGTACTTC

clone size: .
CDR3 length: 16
V gene: TRBV19
D gene: TRBD1
J gene: TRBJ1-5
CDR3 protein: CASSRVELQGDQPQHF
CDR3 DNA: TGTGCCAGTAGTAGAGTAGAGTTACAGGGGGACCAGCCCCAGCATTTT

clone size: .
CDR3 length: 12
V gene: TRBV5-1
D gene: .
J gene: TRBJ1-1
CDR3 protein: CASSLEVGEAFF
CDR3 DNA: TGCGCCAGCAGCTTGGAGGTCGGGGAGGCTTTCTTT

clone size: .
CDR3 length: 15
V gene: TRBV9
D gene: .
J gene: TRBJ2-1
CDR3 protein: CASSVGGGLVNEQFF
CDR3 DNA: TGTGCCAGCAGCGTAGGTGGGGGCCTTGTCAATGAGCAGTTCTTC

clone size: .
CDR3 length: 13
V gene: TRBV27
D gene: .
J gene: TRBJ2-5
CDR3 protein: CASSLEYQETQYF
CDR3 DNA: TGTGCCAGCAGTCTCGAGTACCAAGAGACCCAGTACTTC

clone size: .
CDR3 length: 14
V gene: TRBV13
D gene: .
J gene: TRBJ2-4
CDR3 protein: CASSATGSKNIQYF
CDR3 DNA: TGTGCCAGCAGCGCCACGGGTTCCAAAAACATTCAGTACTTC

clone size: .
CDR3 length: 15
V gene: TRBV19
D gene: TRBD1
J gene: TRBJ2-5
CDR3 protein: CASSTRTGERETQYF
CDR3 DNA: TGTGCCAGTAGTACGAGGACAGGGGAGAGGGAGACCCAGTACTTC